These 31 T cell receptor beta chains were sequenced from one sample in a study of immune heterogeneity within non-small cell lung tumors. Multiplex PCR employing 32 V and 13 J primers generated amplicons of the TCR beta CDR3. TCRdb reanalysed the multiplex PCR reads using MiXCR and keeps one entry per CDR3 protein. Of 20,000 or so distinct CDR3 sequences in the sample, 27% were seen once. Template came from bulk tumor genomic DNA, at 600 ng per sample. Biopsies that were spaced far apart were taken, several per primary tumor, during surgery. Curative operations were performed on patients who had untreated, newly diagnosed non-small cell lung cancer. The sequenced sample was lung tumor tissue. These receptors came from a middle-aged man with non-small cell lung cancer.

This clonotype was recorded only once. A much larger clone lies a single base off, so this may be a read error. The DNA of the CDR3 is TGTGCCAGCAGCCAGGGAGGAGGCAACGGGGAGCTGTTTTTT. Its translation: CASSQGGGNGELFF. The V and J genes are TRBV12-3 or TRBV12-4 and TRBJ2-2, with a weak D call TRBD2 (6 bases). V was shortened by 6 bases and J by 7 bases, with 15 bases between the two germline ends. The CDR3 spans 14 residues.

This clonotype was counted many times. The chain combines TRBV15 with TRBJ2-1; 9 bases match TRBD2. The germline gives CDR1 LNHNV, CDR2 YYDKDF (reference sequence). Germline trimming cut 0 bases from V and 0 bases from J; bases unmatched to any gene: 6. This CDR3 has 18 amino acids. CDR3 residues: CATSREASGTSSYNEQFF. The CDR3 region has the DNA TGTGCCACCAGCAGAGAGGCTAGCGGGACTAGCTCCTACAATGAGCAGTTCTTC.

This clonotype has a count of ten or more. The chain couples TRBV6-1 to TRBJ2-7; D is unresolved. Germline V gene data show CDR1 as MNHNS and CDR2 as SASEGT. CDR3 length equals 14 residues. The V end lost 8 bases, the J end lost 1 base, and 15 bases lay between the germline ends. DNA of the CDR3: TGTGCCAGCTCCAACCGACCGGTATCCTACGAGCAGTACTTC. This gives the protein CASSNRPVSYEQYF.

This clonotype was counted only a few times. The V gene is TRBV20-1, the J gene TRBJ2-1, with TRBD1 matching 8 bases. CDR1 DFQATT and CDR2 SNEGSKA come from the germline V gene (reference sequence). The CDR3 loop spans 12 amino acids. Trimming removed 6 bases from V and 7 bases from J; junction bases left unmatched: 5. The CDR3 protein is CSAGQGQNEQFF. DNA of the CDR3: TGCAGTGCCGGACAGGGTCAAAATGAGCAGTTCTTC.

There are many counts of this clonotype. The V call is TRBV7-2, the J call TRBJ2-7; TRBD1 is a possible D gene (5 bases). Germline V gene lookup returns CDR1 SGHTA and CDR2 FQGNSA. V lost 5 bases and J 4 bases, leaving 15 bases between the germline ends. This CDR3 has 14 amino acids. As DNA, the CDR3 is TGTGCCAGCAGCCCGCAGATGGGGCCTTACGAGCAGTACTTC. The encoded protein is CASSPQMGPYEQYF.

CDR3 sequence: CASSQESGPVGETQYF. CDR3 coding DNA: TGTGCCAGCAGCCAAGAAAGCGGCCCGGTGGGGGAGACCCAGTACTTC. This chain connects TRBV4-2 to TRBJ2-5; the D gene is possibly TRBD2 (5 bases). This CDR3 has 16 amino acids. Trimming shortened V by 0 bases and J by 5 bases, and 16 bases separated the two germline ends. Germline V CDR1 and CDR2: LGHNA, YNFKEQ.

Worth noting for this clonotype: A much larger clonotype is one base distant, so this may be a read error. CDR3 DNA sequence: TGTGCCACGGACGGGAGCTACGTGCAGTACTTC. Its protein product is CATDGSYVQYF. The chain carries TRBV6-1 and TRBJ2-7; possibly TRBD2 for D (6 bases). CDR3 length: 11 residues. The V gene's germline CDR1 is MNHNS and CDR2 SASEGT.

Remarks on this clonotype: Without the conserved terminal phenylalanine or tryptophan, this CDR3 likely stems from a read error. The CDR3 bases are TGTGCCAGCAGCGAGGGGACAATAGAGACCCAGTACCTC. Residues: CASSEGTIETQYL. The chain couples TRBV7-2 to TRBJ2-5, with a possible D match to TRBD1 (6 bases). Trimming took 5 bases from V and 4 from J, leaving 11 bases between them. In germline, CDR1 is SGHTA, CDR2 FQGNSA. The length of the CDR3 is 13 residues.

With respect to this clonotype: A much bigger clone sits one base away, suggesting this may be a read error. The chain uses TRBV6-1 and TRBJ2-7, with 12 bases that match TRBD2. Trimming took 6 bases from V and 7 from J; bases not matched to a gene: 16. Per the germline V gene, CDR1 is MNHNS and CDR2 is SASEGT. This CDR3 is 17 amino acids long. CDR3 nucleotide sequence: TGTGCCAGCAGCTCCCCGGGACTAGCGGGTGAGCAAGAAGAGCAGTACTTC. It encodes CASSSPGLAGEQEEQYF.

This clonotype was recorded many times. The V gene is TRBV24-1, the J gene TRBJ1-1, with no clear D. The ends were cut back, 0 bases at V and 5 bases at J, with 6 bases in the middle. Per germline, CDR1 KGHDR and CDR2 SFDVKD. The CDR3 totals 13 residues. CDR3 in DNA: TGTGCCACCAGTGATTTGGAGGAAACTGAAGCTTTCTTT. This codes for CATSDLEETEAFF.

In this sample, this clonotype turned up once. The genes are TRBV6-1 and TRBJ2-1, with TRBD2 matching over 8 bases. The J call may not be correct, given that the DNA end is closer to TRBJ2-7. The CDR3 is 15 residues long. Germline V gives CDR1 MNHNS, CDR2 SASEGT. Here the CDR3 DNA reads TGTGCCAGCAGGGGGAGCGGGAGCTCCTACAATGAGCAGTACTTC. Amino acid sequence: CASRGSGSSYNEQYF.

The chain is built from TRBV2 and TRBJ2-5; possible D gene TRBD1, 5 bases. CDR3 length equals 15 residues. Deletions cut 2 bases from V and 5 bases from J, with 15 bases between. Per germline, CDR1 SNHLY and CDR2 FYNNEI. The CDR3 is CASSETPGSGETQYF. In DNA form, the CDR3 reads TGTGCCAGCAGTGAAACCCCAGGGTCAGGGGAGACCCAGTACTTC.

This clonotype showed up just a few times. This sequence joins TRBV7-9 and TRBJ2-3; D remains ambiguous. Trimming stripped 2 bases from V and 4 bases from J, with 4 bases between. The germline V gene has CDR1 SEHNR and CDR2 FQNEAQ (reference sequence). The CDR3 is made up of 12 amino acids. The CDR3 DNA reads TGTGCCAGCAGCTTATATGCAGATACGCAGTATTTT. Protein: CASSLYADTQYF.

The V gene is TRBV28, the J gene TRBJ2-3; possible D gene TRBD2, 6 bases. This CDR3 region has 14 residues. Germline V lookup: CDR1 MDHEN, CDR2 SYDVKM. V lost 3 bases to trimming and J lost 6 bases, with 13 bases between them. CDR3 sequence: CASSFVGLTDTQYF. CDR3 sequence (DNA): TGTGCCAGCAGTTTCGTGGGACTCACGGATACGCAGTATTTT.

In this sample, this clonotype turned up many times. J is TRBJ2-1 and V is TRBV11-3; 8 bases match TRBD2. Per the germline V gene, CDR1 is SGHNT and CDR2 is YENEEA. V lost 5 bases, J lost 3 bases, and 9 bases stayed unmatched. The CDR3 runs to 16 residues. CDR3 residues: CASSRWGSGNYNEQFF. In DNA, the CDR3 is TGTGCCAGCAGCCGCTGGGGTAGCGGGAACTACAATGAGCAGTTCTTC.

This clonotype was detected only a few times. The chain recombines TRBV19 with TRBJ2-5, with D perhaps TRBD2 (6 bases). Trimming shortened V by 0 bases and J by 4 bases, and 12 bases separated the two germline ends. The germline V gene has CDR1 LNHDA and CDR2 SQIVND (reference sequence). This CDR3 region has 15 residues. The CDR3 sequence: CASSIEGGRGETQYF. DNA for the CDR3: TGTGCCAGTAGTATAGAGGGTGGGCGGGGAGAGACCCAGTACTTC.

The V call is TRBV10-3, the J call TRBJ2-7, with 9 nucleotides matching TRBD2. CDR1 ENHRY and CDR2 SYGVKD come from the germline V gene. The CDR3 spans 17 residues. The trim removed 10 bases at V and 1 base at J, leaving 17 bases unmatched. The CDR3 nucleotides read TGTGCCACAACCCCCCAAAGCGGGAGGCCTAGATCCTACGAGCAGTACTTC. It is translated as CATTPQSGRPRSYEQYF.

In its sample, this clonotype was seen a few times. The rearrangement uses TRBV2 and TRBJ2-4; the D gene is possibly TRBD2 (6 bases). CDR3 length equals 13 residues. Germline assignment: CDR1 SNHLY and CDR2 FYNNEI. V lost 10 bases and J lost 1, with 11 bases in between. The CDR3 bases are TGTGCCATCCCGGGACTCGCCAAAAACATTCAGTACTTC. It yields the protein CAIPGLAKNIQYF.

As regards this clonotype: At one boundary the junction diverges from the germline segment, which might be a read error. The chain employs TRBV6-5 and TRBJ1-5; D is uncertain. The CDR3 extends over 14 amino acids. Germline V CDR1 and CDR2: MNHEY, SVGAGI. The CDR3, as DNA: TGTGCCAGCAGTTATGGTAGTAGCAATCAGCCCCAGGATTTT. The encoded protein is CASSYGSSNQPQDF.

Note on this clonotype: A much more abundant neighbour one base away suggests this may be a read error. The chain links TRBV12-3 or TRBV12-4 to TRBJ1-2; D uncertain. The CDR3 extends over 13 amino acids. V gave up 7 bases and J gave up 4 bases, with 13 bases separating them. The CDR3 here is CASTPAHRYGYTF. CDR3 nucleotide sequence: TGTGCCAGCACCCCGGCACACCGCTATGGCTACACCTTC.

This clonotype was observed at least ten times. CDR3 nucleotides: TGTGCCAGCAGCTTAGATTGGCAGGTTTATCAGCCCCAGCATTTT. Amino acids: CASSLDWQVYQPQHF. The chain recombines TRBV11-2 with TRBJ1-5; D not resolved. CDR3 length equals 15 residues. The germline V and J ends were trimmed by 0 bases and 5 bases, with 11 bases remaining between them. CDR1 is SGHAT and CDR2 is FQNNGV in the germline V gene.

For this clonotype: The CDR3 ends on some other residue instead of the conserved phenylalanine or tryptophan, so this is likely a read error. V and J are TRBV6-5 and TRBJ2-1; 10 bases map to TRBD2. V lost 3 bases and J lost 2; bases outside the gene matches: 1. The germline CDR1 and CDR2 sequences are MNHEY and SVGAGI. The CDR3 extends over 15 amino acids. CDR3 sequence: CASSYLAGAYNEQFL. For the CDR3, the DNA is TGTGCCAGCAGTTATCTAGCGGGGGCCTACAATGAGCAGTTCTTA.

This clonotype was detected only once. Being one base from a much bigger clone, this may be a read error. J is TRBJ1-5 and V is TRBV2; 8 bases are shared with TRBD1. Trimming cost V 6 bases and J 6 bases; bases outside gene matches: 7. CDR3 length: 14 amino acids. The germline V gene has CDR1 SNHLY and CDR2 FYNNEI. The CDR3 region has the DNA TGTGCCAGCAGCCAACGGGACAGGATTCAGCCCCAGCATTTT. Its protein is CASSQRDRIQPQHF.

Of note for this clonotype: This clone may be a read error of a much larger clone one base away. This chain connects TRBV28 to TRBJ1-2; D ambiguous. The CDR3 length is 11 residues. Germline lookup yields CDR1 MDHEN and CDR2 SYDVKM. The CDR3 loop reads CASRGNYDYTF. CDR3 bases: TGTGCCAGCAGGGGGAACTATGACTACACCTTC.

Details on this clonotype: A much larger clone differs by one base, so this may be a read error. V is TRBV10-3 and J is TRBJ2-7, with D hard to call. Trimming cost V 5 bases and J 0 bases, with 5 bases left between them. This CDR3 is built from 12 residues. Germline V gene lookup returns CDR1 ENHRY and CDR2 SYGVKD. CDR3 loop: CAISKASYEQYF. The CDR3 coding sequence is TGTGCCATCAGTAAGGCCTCCTACGAGCAGTACTTC.

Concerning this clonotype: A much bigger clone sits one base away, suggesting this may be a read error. CDR3 nucleotides: TGTGCCAGCAGCCCACGGGGCCGGACTGAAGCTTTCTTT. Translating it yields CASSPRGRTEAFF. The chain couples TRBV9 to TRBJ1-1; a weak D match, TRBD1 (5 bases). Germline lookup yields CDR1 SGDLS and CDR2 YYNGEE. V was trimmed by 4 bases and J by 5 bases, leaving 12 bases between them. The CDR3 is made up of 13 amino acids.

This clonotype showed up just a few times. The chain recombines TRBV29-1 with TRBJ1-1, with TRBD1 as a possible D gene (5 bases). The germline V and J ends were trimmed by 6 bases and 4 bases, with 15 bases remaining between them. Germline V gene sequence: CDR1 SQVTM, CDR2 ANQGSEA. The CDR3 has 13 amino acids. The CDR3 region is CSVPSPGSTEAFF. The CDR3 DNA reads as TGCAGCGTACCAAGCCCAGGGAGCACTGAAGCTTTCTTT. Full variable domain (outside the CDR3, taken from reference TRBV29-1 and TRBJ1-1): SAVISQKPSRDICQRGTSLTIQCQVDSQVTMMFWYRQQPGQSLTLIATANQGSEATYESGFVIDKFPISRPNLTFSTLTVSNMSPEDSSIYLCSVPSPGSTEAFFGQGTRLTVV.

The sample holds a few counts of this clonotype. The CDR3 sequence is CASSQSGTGFSATDTQYF. DNA of the CDR3: TGCGCCAGCAGCCAGTCCGGGACAGGGTTCAGCGCAACAGATACGCAGTATTTT. This chain links TRBV4-1 with TRBJ2-3; TRBD1 aligns across 9 bases. This CDR3 region has 18 residues. After removal of 3 bases from V and 3 bases from J, the junction contained 13 bases not matched to a gene. Germline V CDR1 and CDR2: MGHRA, YSYEKL.

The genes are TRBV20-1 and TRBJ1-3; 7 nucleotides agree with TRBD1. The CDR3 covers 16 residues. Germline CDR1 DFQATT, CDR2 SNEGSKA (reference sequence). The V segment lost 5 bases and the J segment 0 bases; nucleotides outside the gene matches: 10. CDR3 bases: TGCAGTGCTCGAAGGCCGGGACAGCTCTCTGGAAACACCATATATTTT. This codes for CSARRPGQLSGNTIYF.

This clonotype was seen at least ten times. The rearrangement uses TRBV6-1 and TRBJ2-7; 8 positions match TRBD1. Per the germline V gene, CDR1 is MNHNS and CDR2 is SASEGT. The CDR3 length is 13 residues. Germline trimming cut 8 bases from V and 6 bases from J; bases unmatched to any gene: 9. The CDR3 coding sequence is TGTGCCAGCTGCCAGGGGGCCCTCCTCGAGCAGTACTTC. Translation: CASCQGALLEQYF.

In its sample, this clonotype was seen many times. The CDR3 coding sequence is TGTGCCAGCCTCAGGGGGGGAAGCTCCTACGAGCAGTACTTC. Its translation is CASLRGGSSYEQYF. The rearrangement links TRBV6-2 or TRBV6-3 to TRBJ2-7; D could derive from TRBD1 or TRBD2 (7 bases each). Germline values: CDR1 MNHEY, CDR2 SVGEGT. V shed 8 bases and J shed 0 bases, with 14 bases lying between them. The CDR3 has 14 residues.